The 10 T cell receptor beta chains presented below share a single source sample, sequenced in a study of cytomegalovirus exposure and HLA in healthy donors. The PCR made use of 60 Vbeta and 13 Jbeta primers. Sequencing used immunoSEQ multiplex PCR; TCRdb keeps in-frame clones, though not all of them. The data contain approximately 140,000 clones, 81% of them singletons. Sequencing was performed on PBMCs. These receptors originate from a man younger than 35 in good health and CMV-seronegative.

V and J are TRBV6-1 and TRBJ1-5, with D possibly matching TRBD1 (6 bases). The CDR3 loop spans 17 amino acids. The germline V gene has CDR1 MNHNS and CDR2 SASEGT. V shed 4 bases and J shed 0 bases, with 16 bases lying between them. The CDR3 DNA follows: TGTGCCAGCAGTGGGGGGCTCGGGGTCCTTAGCAATCAGCCCCAGCATTTT. Translated, it gives CASSGGLGVLSNQPQHF.

This clone was detected only once. A much larger clone is a single base away; this may be a read error. The chain joins TRBV7-2 to TRBJ1-5; D is undetermined. The ends were cut back, 3 bases at V and 3 bases at J, with 6 bases in the middle. CDR1 is SGHTA, CDR2 FQGNSA, per germline. The CDR3 is 13 amino acids. The CDR3, as DNA: TGTGCCAGCAGCTTCGCAGACAATCAGCCCCAGCATTTT. Protein product: CASSFADNQPQHF.

The chain is built from TRBV19 and TRBJ1-1, with D possibly TRBD1 on 5 matching bases. Germline V gene data show CDR1 as LNHDA and CDR2 as SQIVND (reference sequence). Trimming removed 9 bases at V and 11 bases at J, with 16 bases between. The CDR3 has 11 amino acids. The CDR3 region is CASATGLGAFF. The DNA for the CDR3 is TGTGCCAGCGCAACAGGTCTCGGCGCTTTCTTT.

The chain employs TRBV19 and TRBJ2-3; TRBD2 matches at 7 bases. V lost 1 base and J lost 2; bases outside the gene matches: 3. The CDR3 contains 15 residues. Germline lookup yields CDR1 LNHDA and CDR2 SQIVND (reference sequence). The CDR3 is CASSIVRGYTDTQYF. The CDR3 DNA follows: TGTGCCAGTAGTATAGTGCGGGGGTACACAGATACGCAGTATTTT.

V is TRBV4-2 and J is TRBJ2-5, with 7 bases identical to TRBD2. V gave up 2 bases and J gave up 4 bases; unmatched junction bases: 7. The CDR3 sequence is 15 residues long. Germline CDR1 is LGHNA and CDR2 is YNFKEQ. CDR3 DNA: TGTGCCAGCAGCCAACCTACCGAGCGGGGAGAGACCCAGTACTTC. Amino acids: CASSQPTERGETQYF.

This chain links TRBV7-6 with TRBJ2-7, with D perhaps matching TRBD2 (6 bases). CDR1 is SGHVS, CDR2 FNYEAQ, per germline. Trimming took 1 base from V and 3 from J, leaving 7 bases between them. This CDR3 has 13 amino acids. The CDR3 region has the DNA TGTGCCAGCAGCTTAGGACTAGACTACGAGCAGTACTTC. Translating gives CASSLGLDYEQYF.

CDR3 coding DNA: TGTGCCAGTAGTATGCAGGGGGCACATCAGCCCCAGCATTTT. Protein: CASSMQGAHQPQHF. This chain links TRBV19 with TRBJ1-5, with 8 bases lining up with TRBD1. The J segment lost 5 bases and the V segment lost 3 bases, leaving 3 bases of the junction unmatched. CDR3 length: 14 residues. Germline V gene sequence: CDR1 LNHDA, CDR2 SQIVND (reference sequence). The whole variable domain, remainder taken from reference TRBV19 and TRBJ1-5, is DGGITQSPKYLFRKEGQNVTLSCEQNLNHDAMYWYRQDPGQGLRLIYYSQIVNDFQKGDIAEGYSVSREKKESFPLTVTSAQKNPTAFYLCASSMQGAHQPQHFGDGTRLSIL.

Points on this clone: Other DNA sequences in this specimen translate into the identical CDR3. The chain joins TRBV19 to TRBJ1-2; D is undetermined. The V and J ends lost 1 base and 8 bases respectively, with 8 bases between them. The CDR3 has 12 residues. Looked up from germline, CDR1 is LNHDA and CDR2 is SQIVND (reference sequence). The CDR3 loop is CASSIGGNGYTF. The CDR3 DNA follows: TGTGCCAGTAGTATAGGAGGGAACGGCTACACCTTC.

The chain uses TRBV4-3 and TRBJ1-4, with 8 positions matching TRBD1. The CDR3 length is 16 residues. Unmatched junction bases numbered 9, after V lost 1 base and J lost 8 bases. Per the germline V gene, CDR1 is LGHNA and CDR2 is YSLEER. CDR3 sequence reads: CASSQGTGLVREKLFF. The CDR3 DNA sequence: TGCGCCAGCAGCCAAGGGACAGGGCTTGTGAGAGAAAAACTGTTTTTT.

The chain has TRBV7-6 and TRBJ1-1; the D gene is possibly TRBD1 (6 bases). CDR3 size: 13 residues. Germline CDR1 is SGHVS and CDR2 is FNYEAQ. Trimming took off 6 bases at V and 7 bases at J, with 15 bases between the two ends. The CDR3 DNA follows: TGTGCCAGCAGGTTGGGGGGGCGAGGTGAAGCTTTCTTT. This translates into CASRLGGRGEAFF. The full variable domain, rest sourced from reference TRBV7-6 and TRBJ1-1, is GAGVSQSPRYKVTKRGQDVALRCDPISGHVSLYWYRQALGQGPEFLTYFNYEAQQDKSGLPNDRFSAERPEGSISTLTIQRTEQRDSAMYRCASRLGGRGEAFFGQGTRLTVV.